This T cell receptor beta chain was documented in a study of T-cell memory formation after mild COVID-19. Study-wide points: Certain responding clones were present in pre-infection memory, suggesting participation of cross-reactive memory.

Comments on this clonotype: What it binds is unknown.

The germline V gene encodes CDR1 KGHDR and CDR2 SFDVKD. The CDR3 spans 13 residues. V was trimmed by 5 bases and J by 0 bases, leaving 5 bases between them. TCR alpha and TCR beta cDNA libraries carrying sample barcodes and UMIs were produced by 5'RACE using constant-segment primers. From the 5' RACE reads, TCRdb called clonotypes with MiXCR, one entry per CDR3 protein. The table records roughly 340,000 distinct CDR3 sequences, 20% to 25% of them present only once. Sequenced material: PBMCs or a T cell subset sorted from them (not recorded which). V gene TRBV24-1 combines with J gene TRBJ2-3, with no clear D. The TCR originated in a man in his late teens or twenties who had mild COVID-19 (a few samples of this study predate the infection). Cell type and time point are not known. CDR3 bases: TGTGCCACCAGTGTCGCCAGCACAGATACGCAGTATTTT. Translating it yields CATSVASTDTQYF.